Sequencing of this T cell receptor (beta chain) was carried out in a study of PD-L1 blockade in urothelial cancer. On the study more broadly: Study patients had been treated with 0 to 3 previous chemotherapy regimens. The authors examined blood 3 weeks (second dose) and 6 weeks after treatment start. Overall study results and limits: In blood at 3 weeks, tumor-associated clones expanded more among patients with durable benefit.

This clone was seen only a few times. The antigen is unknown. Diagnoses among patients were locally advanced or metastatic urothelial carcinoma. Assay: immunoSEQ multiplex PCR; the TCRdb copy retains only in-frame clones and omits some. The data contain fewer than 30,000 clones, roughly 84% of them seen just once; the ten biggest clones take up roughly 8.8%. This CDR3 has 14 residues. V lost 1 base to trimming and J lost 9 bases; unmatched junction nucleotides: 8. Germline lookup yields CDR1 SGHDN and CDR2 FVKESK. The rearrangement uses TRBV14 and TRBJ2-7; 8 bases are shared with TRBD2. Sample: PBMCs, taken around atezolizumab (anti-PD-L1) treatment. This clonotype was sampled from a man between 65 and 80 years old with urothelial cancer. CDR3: CASSQVAGLGVQYF. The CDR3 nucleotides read TGTGCCAGCAGCCAAGTGGCGGGACTAGGGGTGCAGTACTTC.